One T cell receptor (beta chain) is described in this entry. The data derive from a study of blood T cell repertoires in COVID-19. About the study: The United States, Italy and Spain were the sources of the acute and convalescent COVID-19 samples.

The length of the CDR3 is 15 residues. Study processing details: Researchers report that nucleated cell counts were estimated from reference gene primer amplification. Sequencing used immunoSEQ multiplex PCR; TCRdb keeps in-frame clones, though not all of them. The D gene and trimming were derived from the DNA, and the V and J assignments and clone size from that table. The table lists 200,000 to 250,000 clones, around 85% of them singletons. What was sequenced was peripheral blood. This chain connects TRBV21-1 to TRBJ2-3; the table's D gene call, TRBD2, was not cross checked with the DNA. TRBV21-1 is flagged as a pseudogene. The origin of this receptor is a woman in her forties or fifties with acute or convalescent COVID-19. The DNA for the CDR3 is TGTGCCAGCACGCCCCGGTGGGACGGGAGGGGTACGCAGTATTTT. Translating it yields CASTPRWDGRGTQYF.